This T cell receptor beta chain was found in a study of blood T cells in healthy people across ages. It was with a sample-barcoded 5' primer and a J-beta primer mix that a second PCR of roughly 7 to 12 cycles was run. TCRdb passed the 5' RACE reads through MiXCR, listing each CDR3 protein once. The sample holds just under 550,000 distinct CDR3 sequences, 24% seen once. Study-wide results and caveats: From one million sequenced T cells, diversity estimates were lower bounds.

About this clonotype: Its specificity is unknown.

Trimming removed 4 bases from V and 5 bases from J; junction bases left unmatched: 6. The CDR3 totals 14 residues. CDR1 is LGHNA, CDR2 YSLEER, per germline. These same records also appear under a second study, on T cells of mothers and their children.

The sample comprised blood. This TCR was recovered from a boy aged 10-17 years in good health. The V and J genes are TRBV4-3 and TRBJ2-7; 9 bases fit TRBD2. The CDR3 DNA reads as TGCGCCAGCAGCCTAGAGCGGGAGGCTAACGAGCAGTACTTC. This translates into CASSLEREANEQYF.